This passage covers 12 T cell receptor beta chains from one sample sequenced in a study of CD8 T cells in ankylosing spondylitis. MiXCR was run by TCRdb on the 5' RACE reads, yielding one entry per CDR3 protein. The sample consists of around 340,000 distinct CDR3 sequences, about 14% of them appearing once. Material for sequencing was blood, either unsorted or a sorted T cell fraction (not recorded which). The receptors shown here come from a male donor with ankylosing spondylitis or in good health (not recorded which).

This clonotype was observed a few times. The CDR3, as DNA: TGTGCCAGCAGGGATACAGGGGACTACCGAGAGACCCAGTACTTC. This sequence encodes CASRDTGDYRETQYF. This sequence joins TRBV7-9 and TRBJ2-5; D assignment may be TRBD1 or TRBD2 (7 bases each). The CDR3 spans 15 residues. V lost 6 bases and J 4 bases, leaving 18 bases between the germline ends. The germline gives CDR1 SEHNR, CDR2 FQNEAQ (reference sequence).

CDR3 loop: CASSPGLAGGQNEQFF. The CDR3 bases are TGTGCCAGCAGCCCCGGACTAGCGGGGGGGCAGAATGAGCAGTTCTTC. V and J are TRBV12-3 or TRBV12-4 and TRBJ2-1; TRBD2 agrees at 15 bases. The trim removed 6 bases at V and 7 bases at J, leaving 7 bases unmatched. The CDR3 runs to 16 residues.

The chain has TRBV12-3 or TRBV12-4 and TRBJ2-5; tentative D call: TRBD2 (5 bases). Trimming took off 6 bases at V and 3 bases at J, with 11 bases between the two ends. This CDR3 is 13 amino acids long. For the CDR3, the DNA is TGTGCCAGCAGCAGAGGACTTAAAGAGACCCAGTACTTC. Translated, it gives CASSRGLKETQYF.

The genes are TRBV5-1 and TRBJ1-1; D gene unclear. The CDR3 length is 14 residues. V lost 0 bases, J lost 4 bases, and 10 bases lay in between. The V gene's germline CDR1 is SGHRS and CDR2 YFSETQ. The CDR3 coding sequence is TGCGCCAGCAGCTTGGAGTCGCGGGCCACTGAAGCTTTCTTT. This gives the protein CASSLESRATEAFF.

The chain couples TRBV12-3 or TRBV12-4 to TRBJ1-1; D remains unclear. The CDR3 has 13 residues. Between the trimmed V and J ends, which lost 4 bases and 6 bases, there was a span of 12 bases. This CDR3 is CASSSDGWPEAFF. Here the CDR3 DNA reads TGTGCCAGCAGTTCGGACGGATGGCCTGAAGCTTTCTTT.

This clonotype was seen only a few times. The V gene is TRBV20-1, the J gene TRBJ2-5, with 8 positions matching TRBD1. Germline CDR1 reads DFQATT; CDR2 reads SNEGSKA (reference sequence). The CDR3 totals 13 residues. With V trimmed by 2 bases and J by 3 bases, 2 bases remained unmatched. Written as DNA, the CDR3 is TGCAGTGCTAGAAAGACAGGGGAAGAGACCCAGTACTTC. Translation: CSARKTGEETQYF.

V and J are TRBV6-1 and TRBJ2-7; D might be TRBD1 or TRBD2, each matching 5 bases. Germline V CDR1 and CDR2: MNHNS, SASEGT. CDR3 length: 16 residues. V was trimmed by 6 bases and J by 5 bases, leaving 23 bases between them. CDR3 region: CASSRRAGTTMNEQYF. The CDR3 nucleotides are TGTGCCAGCAGCCGAAGAGCCGGGACGACCATGAACGAGCAGTACTTC.

This chain uses TRBV19 with TRBJ2-6; 7 bases align to TRBD1. The V and J ends lost 7 bases and 4 bases, in that order; junction bases with no gene match: 13. This CDR3 comprises 17 residues. The germline V gene encodes CDR1 LNHDA and CDR2 SQIVND (reference sequence). For the CDR3, the DNA is TGTGCCAGTACCGTAACAGGGGCCCCCAGAGGGGCCAACGTCCTGACTTTC. This translates into CASTVTGAPRGANVLTF.

V is TRBV15 and J is TRBJ2-2, with D perhaps matching TRBD2 (6 bases). The CDR3 runs 17 residues. Trimming left V 5 bases short and J 5 bases short, with 21 bases between. Germline V gives CDR1 LNHNV, CDR2 YYDKDF (reference sequence). The CDR3 DNA is TGTGCCACCAGCGAGGGCCCGGGGGTAGGGGTTACCGGGGAGCTGTTTTTT. Translation gives CATSEGPGVGVTGELFF.

The chain recombines TRBV7-2 with TRBJ2-7, with 8 nucleotides matching TRBD1. The CDR3 contains 15 residues. The germline gives CDR1 SGHTA, CDR2 FQGNSA. V trimming: 7 bases; J trimming: 2 bases; junction bases outside the gene matches: 10. The CDR3 DNA sequence: TGTGCCAGCACCGTGGACAGGGCCTTTACCTACGAGCAGTACTTC. It specifies CASTVDRAFTYEQYF.

This clonotype came up a few times. The chain uses TRBV10-3 and TRBJ2-3; maybe TRBD2 (6 bases). V was cut by 0 bases and J by 0 bases, with 19 bases left in between. The CDR3 has 19 residues. Germline CDR1 reads ENHRY; CDR2 reads SYGVKD. The CDR3 protein is CAISESKGNIGSSTDTQYF. CDR3 DNA sequence: TGTGCCATCAGTGAGTCGAAGGGGAATATCGGGAGTAGCACAGATACGCAGTATTTT.

DNA of the CDR3: TGTGCCAGCAGCCATACAGGGGAATCCCACAATGAGCAGTTCTTC. This encodes CASSHTGESHNEQFF. The rearrangement links TRBV6-1 to TRBJ2-1; 7 nucleotides match TRBD1. The CDR3 totals 15 residues. Germline V gene sequence: CDR1 MNHNS, CDR2 SASEGT. V lost 6 bases and J lost 5; bases outside the gene matches: 10.